This is a list of T cell receptor beta chains from one sample in a study of radiation and T cells in renal cell carcinoma. Produced via immunoSEQ multiplex PCR; TCRdb's table is partial and in-frame only. This sample yields 150,000 or so clones, of which about nine tenths are seen a single time; roughly 4% belongs to the top ten. Sample: blood, taken from a patient whose treatment included radiotherapy and nephrectomy. These receptors came from a woman between 65 and 79 years old with renal cell carcinoma. Each CDR3 is given with its conserved first and last residue.

V gene: TRBV29-1; CDR3 protein: CSVEGGGGIYEQYF
V gene: TRBV27; CDR3 protein: CASSSSGTPLSTGELFF
V gene: TRBV6-1; CDR3 protein: CASKGQGGEPQHF
V gene: TRBV7-2; CDR3 protein: CASSPRTSPDTQYF
V gene: TRBV9; CDR3 protein: CASSVVGGAEAFF
V gene: TRBV11-3; CDR3 protein: CASSPGTGHTEAFF
V gene: TRBV7-8; CDR3 protein: CASLEYNEQFF
V gene: TRBV6-6; CDR3 protein: CASRPDSSGQYF
V gene: TRBV19; CDR3 protein: CASSSGGGTDTQYF
V gene: TRBV9; CDR3 protein: CASSGGVTNEKLFF
V gene: TRBV7-2; CDR3 protein: CASSLAAGTNGYTF
V gene: TRBV19; CDR3 protein: CASSPRQGAYEQYF
V gene: TRBV5-4; CDR3 protein: CASRVTSGRQGSPLHF
V gene: TRBV27; CDR3 protein: CASLEGWGSYNEQFF
V gene: TRBV15; CDR3 protein: CATSRAGTPGNTIYF
V gene: TRBV18; CDR3 protein: CASSPPKGNTEAFF
V gene: TRBV6-6; CDR3 protein: CASSYPDSSRNTEAFF
V gene: TRBV19; CDR3 protein: CASSKSEKLFF
V gene: TRBV5-4; CDR3 protein: CASSLDAAGGGNTIYF
V gene: TRBV5-1; CDR3 protein: CASSLRLGKETQYF